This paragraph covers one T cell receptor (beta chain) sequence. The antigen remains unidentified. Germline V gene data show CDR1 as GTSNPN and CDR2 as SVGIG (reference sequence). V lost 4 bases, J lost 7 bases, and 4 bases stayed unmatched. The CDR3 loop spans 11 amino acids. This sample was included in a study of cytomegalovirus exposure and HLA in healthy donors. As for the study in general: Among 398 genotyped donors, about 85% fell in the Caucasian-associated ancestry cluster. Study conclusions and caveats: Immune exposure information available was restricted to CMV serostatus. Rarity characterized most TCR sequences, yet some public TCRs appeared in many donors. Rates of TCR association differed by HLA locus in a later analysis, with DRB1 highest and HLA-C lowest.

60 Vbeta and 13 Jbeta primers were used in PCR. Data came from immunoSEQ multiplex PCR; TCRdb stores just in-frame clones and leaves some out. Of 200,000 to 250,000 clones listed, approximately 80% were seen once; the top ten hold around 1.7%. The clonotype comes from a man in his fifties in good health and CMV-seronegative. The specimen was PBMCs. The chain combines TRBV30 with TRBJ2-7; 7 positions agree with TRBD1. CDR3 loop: CAWTGGNEQYF. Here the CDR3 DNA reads TGTGCCTGGACAGGGGGAAATGAGCAGTACTTC.